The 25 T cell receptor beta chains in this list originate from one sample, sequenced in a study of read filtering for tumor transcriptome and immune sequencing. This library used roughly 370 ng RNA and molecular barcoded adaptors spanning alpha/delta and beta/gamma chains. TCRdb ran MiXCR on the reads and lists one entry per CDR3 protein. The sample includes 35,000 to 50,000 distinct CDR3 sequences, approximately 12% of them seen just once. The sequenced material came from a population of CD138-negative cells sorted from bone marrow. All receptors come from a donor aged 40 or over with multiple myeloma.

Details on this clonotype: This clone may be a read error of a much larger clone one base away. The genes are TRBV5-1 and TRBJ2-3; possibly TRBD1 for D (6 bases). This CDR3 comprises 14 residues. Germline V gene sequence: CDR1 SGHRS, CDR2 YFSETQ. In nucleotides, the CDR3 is TGCGCCAGCAGCTTGGTGGACAGCACAGATAGGCAGTATTTT. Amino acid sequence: CASSLVDSTDRQYF.

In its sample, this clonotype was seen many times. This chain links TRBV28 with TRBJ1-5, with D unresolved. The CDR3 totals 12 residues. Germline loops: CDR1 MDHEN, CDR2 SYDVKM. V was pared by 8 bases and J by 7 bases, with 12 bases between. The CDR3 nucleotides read TGTGCCAGCTCACCGGCAGGACAGCCCCAGCATTTT. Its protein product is CASSPAGQPQHF.

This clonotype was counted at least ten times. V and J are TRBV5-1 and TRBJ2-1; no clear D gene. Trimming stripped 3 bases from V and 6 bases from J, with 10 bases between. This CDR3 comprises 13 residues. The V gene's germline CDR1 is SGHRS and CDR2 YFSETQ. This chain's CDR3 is CASSYGTLNEQFF. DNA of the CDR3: TGCGCCAGCAGCTATGGAACTCTCAATGAGCAGTTCTTC.

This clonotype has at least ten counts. The CDR3 region is CSARDRILAGGPKPQYF. In nucleotides, the CDR3 is TGCAGTGCTAGAGATCGGATCCTAGCGGGGGGGCCTAAGCCGCAGTATTTT. V is TRBV20-1 and J is TRBJ2-3, with 12 nucleotides matching TRBD2. Germline V lookup: CDR1 DFQATT, CDR2 SNEGSKA (reference sequence). The junction had 14 bases not matched to a gene; V was cut back by 0 bases and J by 10 bases. CDR3 length equals 17 residues.

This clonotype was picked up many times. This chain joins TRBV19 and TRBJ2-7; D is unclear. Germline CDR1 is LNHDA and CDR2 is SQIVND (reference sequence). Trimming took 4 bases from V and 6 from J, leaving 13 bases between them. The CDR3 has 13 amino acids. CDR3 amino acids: CASSKPDSGEQYF. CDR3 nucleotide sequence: TGTGCCAGTAGTAAGCCTGACTCGGGCGAGCAGTACTTC. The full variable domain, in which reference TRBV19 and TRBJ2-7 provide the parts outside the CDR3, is DGGITQSPKYLFRKEGQNVTLSCEQNLNHDAMYWYRQDPGQGLRLIYYSQIVNDFQKGDIAEGYSVSREKKESFPLTVTSAQKNPTAFYLCASSKPDSGEQYFGPGTRLTVT.

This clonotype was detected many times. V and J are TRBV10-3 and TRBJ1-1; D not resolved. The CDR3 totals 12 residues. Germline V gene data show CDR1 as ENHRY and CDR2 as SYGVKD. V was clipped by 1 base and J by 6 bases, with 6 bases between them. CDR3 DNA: TGTGCCATCAGTGAGTTAGGAGCTGAAGCTTTCTTT. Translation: CAISELGAEAFF.

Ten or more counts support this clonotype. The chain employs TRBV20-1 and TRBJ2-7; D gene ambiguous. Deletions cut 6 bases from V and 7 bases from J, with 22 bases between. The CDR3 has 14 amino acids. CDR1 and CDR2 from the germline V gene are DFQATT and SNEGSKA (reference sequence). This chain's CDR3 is CSAQPGPTSREQYF. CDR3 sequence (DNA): TGCAGTGCCCAACCCGGACCCACCTCGAGGGAGCAGTACTTC.

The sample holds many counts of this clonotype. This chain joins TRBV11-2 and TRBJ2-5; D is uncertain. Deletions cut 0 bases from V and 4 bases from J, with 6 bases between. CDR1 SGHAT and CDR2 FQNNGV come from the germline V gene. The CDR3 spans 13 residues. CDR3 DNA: TGTGCCAGCAGCTTAGATTTGACAGAGACCCAGTACTTC. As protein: CASSLDLTETQYF.

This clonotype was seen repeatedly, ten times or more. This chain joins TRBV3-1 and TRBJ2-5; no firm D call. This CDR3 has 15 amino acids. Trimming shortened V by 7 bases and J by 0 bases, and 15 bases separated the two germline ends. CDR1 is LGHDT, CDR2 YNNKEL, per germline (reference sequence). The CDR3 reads CASKAPLEYQETQYF. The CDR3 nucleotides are TGTGCCAGCAAAGCACCCCTGGAGTACCAAGAGACCCAGTACTTC.

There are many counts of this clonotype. CDR3 bases: TGTGCCAGCAGCTCGAACAGGAACACTGAAGCTTTCTTT. Its protein product is CASSSNRNTEAFF. V usage is TRBV7-3 and J usage is TRBJ1-1; D ambiguous. Trimming took off 4 bases at V and 1 base at J, with 7 bases between the two ends. The CDR3 is 13 residues long. CDR1 is SGHTA, CDR2 FQGTGA, per germline.

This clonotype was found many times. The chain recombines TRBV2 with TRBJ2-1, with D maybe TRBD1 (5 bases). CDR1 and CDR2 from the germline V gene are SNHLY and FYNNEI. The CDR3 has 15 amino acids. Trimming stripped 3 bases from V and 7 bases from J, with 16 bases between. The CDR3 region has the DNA TGTGCCAGCAGTGATGTCAGGGTCGCGACAAATGAGCAGTTCTTC. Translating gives CASSDVRVATNEQFF.

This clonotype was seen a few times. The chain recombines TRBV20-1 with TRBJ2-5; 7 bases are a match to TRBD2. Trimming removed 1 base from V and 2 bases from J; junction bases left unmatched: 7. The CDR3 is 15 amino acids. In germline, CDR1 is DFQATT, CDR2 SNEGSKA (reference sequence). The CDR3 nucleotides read TGCAGTGCTAGAGGGGAGGGCGCGGTACAAGAGACCCAGTACTTC. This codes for CSARGEGAVQETQYF.

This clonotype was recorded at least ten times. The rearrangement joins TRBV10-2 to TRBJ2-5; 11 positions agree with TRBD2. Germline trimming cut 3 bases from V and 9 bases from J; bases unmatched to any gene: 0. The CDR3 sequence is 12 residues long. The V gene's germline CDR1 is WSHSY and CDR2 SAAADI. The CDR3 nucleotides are TGCGCCAGCAGTGATAGCGGGGGGGCCCAGTACTTC. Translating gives CASSDSGGAQYF.

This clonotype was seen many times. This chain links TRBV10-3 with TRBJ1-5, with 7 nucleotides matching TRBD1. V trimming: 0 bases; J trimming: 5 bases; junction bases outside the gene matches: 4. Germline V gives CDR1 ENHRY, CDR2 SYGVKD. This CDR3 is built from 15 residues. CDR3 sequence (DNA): TGTGCCATCAGTGAGTCGAGTACAGGGGATCAGCCCCAGCATTTT. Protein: CAISESSTGDQPQHF.

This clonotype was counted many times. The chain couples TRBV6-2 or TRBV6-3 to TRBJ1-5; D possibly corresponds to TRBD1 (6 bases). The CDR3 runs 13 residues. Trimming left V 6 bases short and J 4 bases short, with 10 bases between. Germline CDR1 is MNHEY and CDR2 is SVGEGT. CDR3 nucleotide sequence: TGTGCCAGCAGAGGACAGTTTAATCAGCCCCAGCATTTT. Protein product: CASRGQFNQPQHF.

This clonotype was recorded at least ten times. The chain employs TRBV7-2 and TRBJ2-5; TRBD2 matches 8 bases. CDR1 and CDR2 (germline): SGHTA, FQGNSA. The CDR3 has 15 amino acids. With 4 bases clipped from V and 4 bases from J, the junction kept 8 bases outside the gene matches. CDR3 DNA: TGTGCCAGCAGCTCGCAAGCGGGGGTCGTAGAGACCCAGTACTTC. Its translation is CASSSQAGVVETQYF.

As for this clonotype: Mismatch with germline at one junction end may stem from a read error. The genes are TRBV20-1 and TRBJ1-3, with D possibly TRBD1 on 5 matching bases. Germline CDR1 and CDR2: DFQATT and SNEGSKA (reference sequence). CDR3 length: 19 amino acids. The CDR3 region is CSARGQWQSDTGTGNTIYF. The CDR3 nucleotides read TGCAGTGCTAGAGGACAGTGGCAGTCGGACACTGGAACTGGAAATACCATATATTTT.

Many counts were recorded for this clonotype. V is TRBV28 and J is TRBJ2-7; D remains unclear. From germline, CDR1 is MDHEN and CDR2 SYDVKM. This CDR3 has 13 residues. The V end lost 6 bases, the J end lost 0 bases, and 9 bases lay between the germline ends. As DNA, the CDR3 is TGTGCCAGCAGCCGTCTAAGCTCCTACGAGCAGTACTTC. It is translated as CASSRLSSYEQYF. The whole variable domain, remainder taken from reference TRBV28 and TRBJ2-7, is DVKVTQSSRYLVKRTGEKVFLECVQDMDHENMFWYRQDPGLGLRLIYFSYDVKMKEKGDIPEGYSVSREKKERFSLILESASTNQTSMYLCASSRLSSYEQYFGPGTRLTVT.

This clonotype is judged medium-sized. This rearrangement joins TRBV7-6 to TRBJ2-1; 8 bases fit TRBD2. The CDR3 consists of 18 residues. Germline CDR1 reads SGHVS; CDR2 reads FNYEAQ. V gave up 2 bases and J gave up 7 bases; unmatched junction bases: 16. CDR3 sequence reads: CASSLNLFGGGKINEQFF. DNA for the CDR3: TGTGCCAGCAGCTTAAATCTCTTTGGCGGGGGGAAGATAAATGAGCAGTTCTTC.

The CDR3 sequence: CASSQGQGLYEQYV. The CDR3 region has the DNA TGTGCCAGCAGCCAGGGACAGGGTCTCTACGAGCAGTACGTC. V usage is TRBV5-4 and J usage is TRBJ2-7; the match to TRBD1 covers 9 bases. The V gene's germline CDR1 is SGHNT and CDR2 YYREEE (reference sequence). The J segment lost 3 bases and the V segment lost 4 bases, leaving 5 bases of the junction unmatched. The CDR3 length is 14 residues.

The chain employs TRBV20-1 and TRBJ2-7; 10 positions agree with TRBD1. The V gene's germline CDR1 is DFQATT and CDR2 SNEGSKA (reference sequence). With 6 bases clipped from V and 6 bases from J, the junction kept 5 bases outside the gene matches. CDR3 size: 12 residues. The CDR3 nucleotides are TGCAGTGCGCCGGACAGGGGGGGCGAGCAGTACTTC. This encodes CSAPDRGGEQYF.

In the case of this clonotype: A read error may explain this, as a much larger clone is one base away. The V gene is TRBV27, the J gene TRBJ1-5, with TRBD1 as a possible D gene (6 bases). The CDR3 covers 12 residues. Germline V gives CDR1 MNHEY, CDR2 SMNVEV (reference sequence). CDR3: CASRQGSQPQRF. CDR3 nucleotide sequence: TGTGCCAGCAGACAGGGTTCTCAGCCCCAGCGTTTT.

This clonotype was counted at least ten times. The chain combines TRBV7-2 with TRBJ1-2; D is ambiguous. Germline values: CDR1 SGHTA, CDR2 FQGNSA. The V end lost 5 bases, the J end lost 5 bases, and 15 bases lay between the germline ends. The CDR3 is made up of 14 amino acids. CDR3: CASSASTEPYGYTF. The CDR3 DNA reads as TGTGCCAGCAGCGCGTCGACGGAACCGTATGGCTACACCTTC. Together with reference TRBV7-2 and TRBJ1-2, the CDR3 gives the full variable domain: GAGVSQSPSNKVTEKGKDVELRCDPISGHTALYWYRQSLGQGLEFLIYFQGNSAPDKSGLPSDRFSAERTGGSVSTLTIQRTQQEDSAVYLCASSASTEPYGYTFGSGTRLTVV.

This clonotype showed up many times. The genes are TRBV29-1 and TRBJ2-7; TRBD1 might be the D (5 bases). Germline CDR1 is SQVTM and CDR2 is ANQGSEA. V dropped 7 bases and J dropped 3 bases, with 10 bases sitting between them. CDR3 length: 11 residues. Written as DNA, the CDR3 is TGCAGCGCCCGACAGCACTACGAGCAGTACTTC. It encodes CSARQHYEQYF.

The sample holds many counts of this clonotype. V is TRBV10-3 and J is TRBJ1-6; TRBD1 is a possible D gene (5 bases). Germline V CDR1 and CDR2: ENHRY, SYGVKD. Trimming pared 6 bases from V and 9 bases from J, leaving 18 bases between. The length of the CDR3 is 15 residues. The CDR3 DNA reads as TGTGCCATCAGCGACTCCGGGACTCTGGGTTCACCCCTCCACTTT. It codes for CAISDSGTLGSPLHF.